This T cell receptor beta chain emerged from a study of patients and donors after allogeneic stem cell transplantation. From the RT-PCR reads, TCRdb called clonotypes with MiXCR, one entry per CDR3 protein. The profile shows about 960,000 distinct CDR3 sequences, 15% to 20% of them singletons. This TCR came from a human donor who was either an allogeneic HSCT recipient or a stem cell or donor lymphocyte infusion donor (not recorded which). It is not recorded whose cells these are; they may come from a transplant donor. The sequenced material came from blood, either unsorted or a sorted T cell fraction (not recorded which).

CDR3 amino acids: CASNRRDLKSNEQFF. CDR3 in DNA: TGTGCCAGCAACCGGCGGGACTTAAAGAGCAATGAGCAGTTCTTC. The genes are TRBV3-1 and TRBJ2-1, with a possible D match to TRBD2 (6 bases). This CDR3 contains 15 residues. The V end lost 7 bases, the J end lost 6 bases, and 19 bases lay between the germline ends. Per germline, CDR1 LGHDT and CDR2 YNNKEL (reference sequence).